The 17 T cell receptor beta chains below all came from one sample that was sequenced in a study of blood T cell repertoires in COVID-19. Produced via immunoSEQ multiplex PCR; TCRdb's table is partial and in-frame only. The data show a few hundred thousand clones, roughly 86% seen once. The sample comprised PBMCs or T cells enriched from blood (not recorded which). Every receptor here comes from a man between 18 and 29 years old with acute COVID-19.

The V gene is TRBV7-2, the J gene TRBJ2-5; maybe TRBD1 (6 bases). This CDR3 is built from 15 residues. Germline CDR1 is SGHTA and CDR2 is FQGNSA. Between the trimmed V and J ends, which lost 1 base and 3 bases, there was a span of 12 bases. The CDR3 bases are TGTGCCAGCAGCTTAGGCCGGAGGACAGAAGAGACCCAGTACTTC. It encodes CASSLGRRTEETQYF.

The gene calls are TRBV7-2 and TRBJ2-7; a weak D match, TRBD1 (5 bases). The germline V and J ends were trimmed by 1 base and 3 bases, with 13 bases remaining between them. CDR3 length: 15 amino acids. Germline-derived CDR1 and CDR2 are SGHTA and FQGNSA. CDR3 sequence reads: CASSLDGAGNYEQYF. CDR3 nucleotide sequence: TGTGCCAGCAGCTTAGATGGGGCAGGGAACTACGAGCAGTACTTC.

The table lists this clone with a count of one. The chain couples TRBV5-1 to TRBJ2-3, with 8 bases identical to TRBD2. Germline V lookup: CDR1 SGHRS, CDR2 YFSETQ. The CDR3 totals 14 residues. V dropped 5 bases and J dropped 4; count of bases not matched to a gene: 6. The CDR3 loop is CASSLAGGSDTQYF. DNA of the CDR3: TGCGCCAGCAGTCTAGCGGGCGGCTCAGATACGCAGTATTTT.

The chain's CDR3 is CASSSLVAGGRETQYF. CDR3 DNA: TGCGCCAGCAGCTCCCTTGTAGCGGGAGGGAGAGAGACCCAGTACTTC. J is TRBJ2-5 and V is TRBV5-1; TRBD2 agrees at 11 bases. The V gene's germline CDR1 is SGHRS and CDR2 YFSETQ. This CDR3 has 16 residues. The J segment lost 4 bases and the V segment lost 3 bases, leaving 8 bases of the junction unmatched.

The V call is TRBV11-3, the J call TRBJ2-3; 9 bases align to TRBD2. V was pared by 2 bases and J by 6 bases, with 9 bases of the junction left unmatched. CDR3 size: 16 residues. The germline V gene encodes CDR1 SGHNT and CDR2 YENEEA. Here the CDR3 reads CASSLRSLAGRDTQYF. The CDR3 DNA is TGTGCCAGCAGCTTAAGAAGCCTAGCGGGGCGGGATACGCAGTATTTT.

The CDR3: CASSLIAGGLNEQFF. The CDR3 DNA is TGTGCCAGCAGTTTAATTGCGGGAGGGCTCAATGAGCAGTTCTTC. This rearrangement joins TRBV27 to TRBJ2-1, with 9 nucleotides matching TRBD2. Trimming cost V 2 bases and J 6 bases; bases outside gene matches: 5. In germline, CDR1 is MNHEY, CDR2 SMNVEV (reference sequence). The CDR3 extends over 15 amino acids.

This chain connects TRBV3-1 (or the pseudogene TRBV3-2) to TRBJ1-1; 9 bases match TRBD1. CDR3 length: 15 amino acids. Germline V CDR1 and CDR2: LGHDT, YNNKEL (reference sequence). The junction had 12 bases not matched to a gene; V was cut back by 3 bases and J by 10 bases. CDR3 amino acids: CASSHLDTGGGRAFF. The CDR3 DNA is TGTGCCAGCAGCCACCTAGATACAGGGGGCGGGAGAGCTTTCTTT.

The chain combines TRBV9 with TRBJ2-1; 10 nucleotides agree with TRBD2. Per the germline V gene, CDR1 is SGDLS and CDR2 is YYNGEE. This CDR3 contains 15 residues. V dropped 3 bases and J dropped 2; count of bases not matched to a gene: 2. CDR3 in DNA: TGTGCCAGCAGCGCGGGACTAGCGCCCTACAATGAGCAGTTCTTC. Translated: CASSAGLAPYNEQFF. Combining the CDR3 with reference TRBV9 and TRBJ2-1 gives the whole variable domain DSGVTQTPKHLITATGQRVTLRCSPRSGDLSVYWYQQSLDQGLQFLIQYYNGEERAKGNILERFSAQQFPDLHSELNLSSLELGDSALYFCASSAGLAPYNEQFFGPGTRLTVL.

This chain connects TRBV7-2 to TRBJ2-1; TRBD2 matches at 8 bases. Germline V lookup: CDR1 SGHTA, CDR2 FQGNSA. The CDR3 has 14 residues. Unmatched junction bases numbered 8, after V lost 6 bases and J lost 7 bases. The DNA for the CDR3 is TGTGCCAGCAGTACAAGGACGGGAGGGAATGAGCAGTTCTTC. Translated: CASSTRTGGNEQFF.

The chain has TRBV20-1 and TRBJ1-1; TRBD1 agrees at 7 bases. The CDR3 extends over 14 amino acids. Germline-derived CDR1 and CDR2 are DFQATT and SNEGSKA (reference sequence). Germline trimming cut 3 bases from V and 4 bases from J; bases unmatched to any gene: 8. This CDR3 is CSASDRESVTEAFF. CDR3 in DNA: TGCAGTGCTAGTGACAGGGAATCGGTCACTGAAGCTTTCTTT.

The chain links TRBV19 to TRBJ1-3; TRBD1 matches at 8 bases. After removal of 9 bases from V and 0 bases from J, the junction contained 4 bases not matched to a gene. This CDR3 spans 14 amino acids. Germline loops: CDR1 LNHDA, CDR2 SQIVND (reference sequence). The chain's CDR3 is CASRTGSSGNTIYF. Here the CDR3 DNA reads TGTGCCAGCCGGACAGGGAGCTCTGGAAACACCATATATTTT.

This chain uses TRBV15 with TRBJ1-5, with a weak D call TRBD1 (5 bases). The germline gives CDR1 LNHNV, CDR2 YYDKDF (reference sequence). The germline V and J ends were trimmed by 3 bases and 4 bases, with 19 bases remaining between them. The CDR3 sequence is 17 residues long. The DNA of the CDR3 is TGTGCCACCAGCAGCCCCTGGGAGGGGAGAGGGAATCAGCCCCAGCATTTT. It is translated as CATSSPWEGRGNQPQHF.

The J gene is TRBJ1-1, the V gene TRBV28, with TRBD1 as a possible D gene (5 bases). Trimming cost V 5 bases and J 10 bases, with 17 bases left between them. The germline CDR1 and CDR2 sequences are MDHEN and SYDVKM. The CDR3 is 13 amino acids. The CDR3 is CASSPDTLALAFF. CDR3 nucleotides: TGTGCCAGCAGTCCGGACACGCTTGCTCTAGCTTTCTTT.

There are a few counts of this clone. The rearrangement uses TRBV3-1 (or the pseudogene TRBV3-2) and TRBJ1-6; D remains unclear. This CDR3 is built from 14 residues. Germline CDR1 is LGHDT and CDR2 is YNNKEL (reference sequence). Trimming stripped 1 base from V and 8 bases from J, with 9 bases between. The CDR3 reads CASSQGSGDSPLHF. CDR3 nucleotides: TGTGCCAGCAGCCAAGGATCCGGGGATTCACCCCTCCACTTT.

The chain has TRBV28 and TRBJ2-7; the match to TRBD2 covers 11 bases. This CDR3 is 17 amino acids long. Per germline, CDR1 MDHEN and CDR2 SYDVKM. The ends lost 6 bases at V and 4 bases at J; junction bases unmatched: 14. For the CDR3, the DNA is TGTGCCAGCAGCCAAGTAGCGGGAGGGCCACAGCCTTACGAGCAGTACTTC. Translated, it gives CASSQVAGGPQPYEQYF.

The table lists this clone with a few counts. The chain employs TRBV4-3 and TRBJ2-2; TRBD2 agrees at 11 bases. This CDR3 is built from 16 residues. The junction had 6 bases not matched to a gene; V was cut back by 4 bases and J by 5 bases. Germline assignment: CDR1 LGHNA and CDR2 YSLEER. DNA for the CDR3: TGCGCCAGCAGCCCCCGGGTAGCGGGAGGGACCGGGGAGCTGTTTTTT. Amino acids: CASSPRVAGGTGELFF.

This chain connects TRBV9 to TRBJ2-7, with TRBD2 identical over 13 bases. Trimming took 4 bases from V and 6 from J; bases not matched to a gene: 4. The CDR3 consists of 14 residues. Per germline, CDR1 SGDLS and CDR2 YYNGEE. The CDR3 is CASSTRTSGGEQYF. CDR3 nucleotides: TGTGCCAGCAGCACGCGGACTAGCGGGGGCGAGCAGTACTTC. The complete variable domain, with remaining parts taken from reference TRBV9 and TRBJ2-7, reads DSGVTQTPKHLITATGQRVTLRCSPRSGDLSVYWYQQSLDQGLQFLIQYYNGEERAKGNILERFSAQQFPDLHSELNLSSLELGDSALYFCASSTRTSGGEQYFGPGTRLTVT.